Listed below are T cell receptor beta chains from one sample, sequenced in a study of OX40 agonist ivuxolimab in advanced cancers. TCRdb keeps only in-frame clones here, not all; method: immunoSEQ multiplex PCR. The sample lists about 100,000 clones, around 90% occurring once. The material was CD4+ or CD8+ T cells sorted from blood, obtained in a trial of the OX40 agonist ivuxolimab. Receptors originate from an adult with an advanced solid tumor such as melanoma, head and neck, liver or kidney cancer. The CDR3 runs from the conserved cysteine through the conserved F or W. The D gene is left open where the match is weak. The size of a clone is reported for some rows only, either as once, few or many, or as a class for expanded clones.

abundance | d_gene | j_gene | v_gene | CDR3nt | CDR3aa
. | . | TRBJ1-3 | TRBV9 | TGTGCCAGCAGCGTAGTAGGGGGCTCTGGAAACACCATATATTTT | CASSVVGGSGNTIYF
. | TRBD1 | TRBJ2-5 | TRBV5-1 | TGCGCCAGCAGCCATGGACAGGGAAAAGAGACCCAGTACTTC | CASSHGQGKETQYF
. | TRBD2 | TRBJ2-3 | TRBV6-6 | TGTGCCAGCAGTTACAACGGGAGGGCGACAGATACGCAGTATTTT | CASSYNGRATDTQYF
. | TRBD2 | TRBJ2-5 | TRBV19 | TGTGCCAGTAGCACTAGCGGGAGTCATCAAGAGACCCAGTACTTC | CASSTSGSHQETQYF
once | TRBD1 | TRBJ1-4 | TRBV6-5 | TGTGCCAGCAGTTTATCCAGGGGGCGCCGAGATGAAAAACTGTTTTTT | CASSLSRGRRDEKLFF
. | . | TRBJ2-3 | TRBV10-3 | TGTGCCATCAGTGAGACGGGGACTGGGTTGGGCACAGATACGCAGTATTTT | CAISETGTGLGTDTQYF
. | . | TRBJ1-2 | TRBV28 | TGTGCCAGCAGTTTATCTGGGGGCAGTGGCTACACCTTC | CASSLSGGSGYTF
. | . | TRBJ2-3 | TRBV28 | TGTGCCAGCAGGGTGCCTGGGGCTAGCACAGATACGCAGTATTTT | CASRVPGASTDTQYF
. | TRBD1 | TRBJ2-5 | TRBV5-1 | TGCGCCAGCAGCCCCGGCCAACAGGGGGAGACCCAGTACTTC | CASSPGQQGETQYF
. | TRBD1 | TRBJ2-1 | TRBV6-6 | TGTGCCAGCAGTTACTCGGGACAGGGAAACAATGAGCAGTTCTTC | CASSYSGQGNNEQFF
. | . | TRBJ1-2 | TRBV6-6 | TGTGCCAGCGCCGGGGGGCGGGGCGGCTACACCTTC | CASAGGRGGYTF
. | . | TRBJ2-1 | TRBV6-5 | TGTGCCAGCAGAGCCCGAACCTACAATGAGCAGTTCTTC | CASRARTYNEQFF
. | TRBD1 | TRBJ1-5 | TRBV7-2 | TGTGCCAGCAGCCGGACAGGGGTAGAGCCCCAGCATTTT | CASSRTGVEPQHF
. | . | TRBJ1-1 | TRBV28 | TGTGCCAGCAGTTTATCTTCAGGGCGGGGGACTGAAGCTTTCTTT | CASSLSSGRGTEAFF